This T cell receptor beta chain is from a study of cytomegalovirus exposure and HLA in healthy donors. The CDR3 totals 15 residues. The V gene lost 2 bases and the J gene lost 5 bases, with 13 bases spanning the gap. Per germline, CDR1 SEHNR and CDR2 FQNEAQ (reference sequence). Primers: 60 Vbeta forward and 13 Jbeta reverse. Libraries were prepared by immunoSEQ multiplex PCR; TCRdb keeps only in-frame clonotypes and omits some of them. The data show about 140,000 clones, with 76% seen just once and 3% to 4% held by the top ten. The TCR sequence derives from a male donor in good health and CMV-seronegative. This chain links TRBV7-9 with TRBJ2-1, with TRBD1 as a possible D gene (6 bases). Sequencing used PBMCs. The CDR3, as DNA: TGTGCCAGCAGCTTAAGAGGGGGAACCCACAATGAGCAGTTCTTC. It specifies CASSLRGGTHNEQFF. Looking up the rest from reference TRBV7-9 and TRBJ2-1 gives the full variable domain: DTGVSQNPRHKITKRGQNVTFRCDPISEHNRLYWYRQTLGQGPEFLTYFQNEAQLEKSRLLSDRFSAERPKGSFSTLEIQRTEQGDSAMYLCASSLRGGTHNEQFFGPGTRLTVL.